Listed below are T cell receptor beta chains from one sample, sequenced in a study of cytomegalovirus exposure and HLA in healthy donors. Here immunoSEQ multiplex PCR was the method, and the copy in TCRdb shows in-frame clones only, minus some. The sample includes about 170,000 clones, 70% to 90% of them seen just once. What was sequenced was PBMCs. These receptors originate from a male donor in good health and CMV-seronegative. Each CDR3 is given with its conserved first and last residue. Fields, in order: CDR3 protein, CDR3 DNA, D gene, V gene, clone size, J gene. D genes are given only for firm matches. Clone sizes are given selectively: once, few, many, or a class where the clone is expanded.

CDR3aa: CASSLDRAGSTIYF
CDR3nt: TGTGCTAGCAGCTTAGACAGGGCCGGAAGCACCATATATTTT
d_gene: TRBD1
v_gene: TRBV7-7
abundance: NA
j_gene: TRBJ1-3

CDR3aa: CASSLIVVRGTGAYNEQFF
CDR3nt: TGCGCCAGCAGCCTCATCGTCGTTCGTGGGACAGGGGCTTACAATGAGCAGTTCTTC
d_gene: TRBD1
v_gene: TRBV4-1
abundance: few
j_gene: TRBJ2-1

CDR3aa: CASSIFLASGYNEQFF
CDR3nt: TGTGCCAGTAGTATTTTTTTGGCTAGCGGATACAATGAGCAGTTCTTC
d_gene: TRBD2
v_gene: TRBV19
abundance: NA
j_gene: TRBJ2-1

CDR3aa: CASSERTGVYSNQPQHF
CDR3nt: TGTGCCAGCAGTGAAAGGACAGGGGTCTATAGCAATCAGCCCCAGCATTTT
d_gene: TRBD1
v_gene: TRBV6-1
abundance: NA
j_gene: TRBJ1-5

CDR3aa: CASSVLTGADTQYF
CDR3nt: TGTGCCAGCAGTGTCCTAACAGGGGCAGATACGCAGTATTTT
d_gene: TRBD1
v_gene: TRBV6-1
abundance: NA
j_gene: TRBJ2-3

CDR3aa: CATSRDQDRVGAGANVLTF
CDR3nt: TGTGCCACCAGCAGAGATCAGGACAGGGTGGGGGCTGGGGCCAACGTCCTGACTTTC
d_gene: TRBD1
v_gene: TRBV15
abundance: NA
j_gene: TRBJ2-6

CDR3aa: CASSATALGELFF
CDR3nt: TGTGCCAGCAGTGCGACAGCCCTCGGGGAGCTGTTTTTT
d_gene: NA
v_gene: TRBV6-1
abundance: NA
j_gene: TRBJ2-2

CDR3aa: CASSLQGGNQPQHF
CDR3nt: TGTGCCAGCAGTTTGCAAGGCGGAAATCAGCCCCAGCATTTT
d_gene: NA
v_gene: TRBV28
abundance: NA
j_gene: TRBJ1-5

CDR3aa: CASSGGSETQYF
CDR3nt: TGTGCCAGTTCAGGGGGCTCAGAGACCCAGTACTTC
d_gene: TRBD1
v_gene: TRBV19
abundance: few
j_gene: TRBJ2-5

CDR3aa: CSVEELRGGRTEAFF
CDR3nt: TGCAGCGTTGAAGAACTTCGGGGGGGACGGACTGAAGCTTTCTTT
d_gene: NA
v_gene: TRBV29-1
abundance: few
j_gene: TRBJ1-1